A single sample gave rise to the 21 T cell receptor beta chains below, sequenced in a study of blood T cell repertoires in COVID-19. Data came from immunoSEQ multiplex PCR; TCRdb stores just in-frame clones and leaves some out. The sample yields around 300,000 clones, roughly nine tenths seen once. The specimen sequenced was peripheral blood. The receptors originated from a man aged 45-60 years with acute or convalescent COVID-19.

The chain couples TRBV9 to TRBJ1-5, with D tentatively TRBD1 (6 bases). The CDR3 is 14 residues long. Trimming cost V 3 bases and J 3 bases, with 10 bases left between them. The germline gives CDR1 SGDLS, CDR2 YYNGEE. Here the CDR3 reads CASSDRQDNQPQHF. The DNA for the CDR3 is TGTGCCAGCAGCGATCGACAGGACAATCAGCCCCAGCATTTT.

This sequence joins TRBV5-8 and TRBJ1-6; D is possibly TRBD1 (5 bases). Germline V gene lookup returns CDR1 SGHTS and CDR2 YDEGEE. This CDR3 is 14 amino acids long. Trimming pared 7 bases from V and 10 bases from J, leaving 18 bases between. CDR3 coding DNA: TGTGCCAGCGGTAGCCAGGCGCGGGGCTCACCCCTCCACTTT. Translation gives CASGSQARGSPLHF.

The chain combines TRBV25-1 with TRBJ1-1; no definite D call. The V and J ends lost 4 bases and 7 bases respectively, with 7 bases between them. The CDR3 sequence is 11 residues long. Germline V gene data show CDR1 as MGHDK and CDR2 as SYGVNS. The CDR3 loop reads CASSASLEAFF. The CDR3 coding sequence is TGTGCCAGCAGTGCAAGCCTTGAAGCTTTCTTT.

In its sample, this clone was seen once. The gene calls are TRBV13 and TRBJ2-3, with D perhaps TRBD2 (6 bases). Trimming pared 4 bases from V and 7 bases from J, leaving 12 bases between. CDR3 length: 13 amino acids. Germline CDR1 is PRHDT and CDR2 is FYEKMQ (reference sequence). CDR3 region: CASSSGGLNTQYF. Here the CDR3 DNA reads TGTGCCAGCAGCTCCGGGGGACTCAATACGCAGTATTTT.

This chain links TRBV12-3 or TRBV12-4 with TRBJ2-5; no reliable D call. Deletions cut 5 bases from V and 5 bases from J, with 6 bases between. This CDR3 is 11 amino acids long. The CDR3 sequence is CASSIRETQYF. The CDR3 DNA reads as TGTGCCAGCAGTATACGGGAGACCCAGTACTTC.

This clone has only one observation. The chain's CDR3 is CASSLDRGWDGYTF. The CDR3 region has the DNA TGTGCCAGCAGCTTAGATAGGGGATGGGATGGCTACACCTTC. The rearrangement joins TRBV7-9 to TRBJ1-2, with D possibly being TRBD1 (5 bases). V lost 1 base to trimming and J lost 6 bases, with 12 bases between them. The CDR3 is 14 amino acids. Germline V CDR1 and CDR2: SEHNR, FQNEAQ (reference sequence).

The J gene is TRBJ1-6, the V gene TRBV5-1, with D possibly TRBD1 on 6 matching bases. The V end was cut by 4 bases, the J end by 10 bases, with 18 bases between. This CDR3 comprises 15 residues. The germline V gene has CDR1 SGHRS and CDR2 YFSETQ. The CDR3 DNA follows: TGCGCCAGCAGCCACAGGGACACCGTCCCATCACCCCTCCACTTT. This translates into CASSHRDTVPSPLHF.

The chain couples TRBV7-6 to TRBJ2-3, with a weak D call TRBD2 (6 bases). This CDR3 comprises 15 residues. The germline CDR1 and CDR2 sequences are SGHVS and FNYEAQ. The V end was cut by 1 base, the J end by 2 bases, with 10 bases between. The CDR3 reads CASSLEGLTTDTQYF. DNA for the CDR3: TGTGCCAGCAGCTTAGAGGGACTGACCACAGATACGCAGTATTTT.

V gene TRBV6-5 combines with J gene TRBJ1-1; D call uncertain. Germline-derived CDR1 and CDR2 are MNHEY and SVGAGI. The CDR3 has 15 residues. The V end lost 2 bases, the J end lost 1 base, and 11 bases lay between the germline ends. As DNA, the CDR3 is TGTGCCAGCAGTTACGACTACACTTCGAACACTGAAGCTTTCTTT. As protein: CASSYDYTSNTEAFF.

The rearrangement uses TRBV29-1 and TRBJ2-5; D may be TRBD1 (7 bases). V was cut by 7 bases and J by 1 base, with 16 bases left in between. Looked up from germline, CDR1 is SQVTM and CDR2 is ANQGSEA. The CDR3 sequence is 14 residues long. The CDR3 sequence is CSAGGTAIQETQYF. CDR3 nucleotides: TGCAGCGCCGGAGGGACAGCGATCCAAGAGACCCAGTACTTC.

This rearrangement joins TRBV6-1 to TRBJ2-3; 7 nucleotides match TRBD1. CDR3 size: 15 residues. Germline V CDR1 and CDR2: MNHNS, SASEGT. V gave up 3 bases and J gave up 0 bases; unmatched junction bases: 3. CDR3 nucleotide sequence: TGTGCCAGCAGTGACGACAGGGCCAGCACAGATACGCAGTATTTT. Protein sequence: CASSDDRASTDTQYF.

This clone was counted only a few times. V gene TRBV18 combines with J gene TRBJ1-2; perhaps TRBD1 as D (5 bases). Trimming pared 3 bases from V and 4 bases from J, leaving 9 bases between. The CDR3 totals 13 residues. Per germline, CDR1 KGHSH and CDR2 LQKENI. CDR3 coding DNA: TGTGCCAGCTCACCCACAGGTGGCTATGGCTACACCTTC. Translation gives CASSPTGGYGYTF.

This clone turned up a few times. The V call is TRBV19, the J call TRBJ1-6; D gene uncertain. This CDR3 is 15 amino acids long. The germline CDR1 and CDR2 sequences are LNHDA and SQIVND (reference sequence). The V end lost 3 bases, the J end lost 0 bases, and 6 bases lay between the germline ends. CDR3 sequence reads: CASSIGSSYNSPLHF. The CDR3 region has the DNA TGTGCCAGTAGTATTGGGAGCTCCTATAATTCACCCCTCCACTTT. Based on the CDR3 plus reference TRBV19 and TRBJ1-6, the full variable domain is DGGITQSPKYLFRKEGQNVTLSCEQNLNHDAMYWYRQDPGQGLRLIYYSQIVNDFQKGDIAEGYSVSREKKESFPLTVTSAQKNPTAFYLCASSIGSSYNSPLHFGNGTRLTVT.

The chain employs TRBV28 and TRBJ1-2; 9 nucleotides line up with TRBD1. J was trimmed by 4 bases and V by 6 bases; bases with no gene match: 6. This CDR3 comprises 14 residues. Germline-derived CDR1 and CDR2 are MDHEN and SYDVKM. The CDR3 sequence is CASRAGQGTYGYTF. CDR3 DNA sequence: TGTGCCAGCAGGGCCGGACAGGGGACCTATGGCTACACCTTC.

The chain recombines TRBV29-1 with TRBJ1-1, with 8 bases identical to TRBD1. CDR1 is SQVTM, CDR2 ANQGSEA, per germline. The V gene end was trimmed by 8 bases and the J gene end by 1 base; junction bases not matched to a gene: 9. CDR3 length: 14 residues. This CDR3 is CSHDPGTGNTEAFF. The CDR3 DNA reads TGCAGCCACGACCCCGGGACAGGGAACACTGAAGCTTTCTTT.

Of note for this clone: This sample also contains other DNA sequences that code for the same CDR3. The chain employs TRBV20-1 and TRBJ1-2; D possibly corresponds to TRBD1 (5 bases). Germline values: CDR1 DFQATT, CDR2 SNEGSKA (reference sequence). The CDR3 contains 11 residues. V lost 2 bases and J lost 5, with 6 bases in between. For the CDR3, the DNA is TGCAGTGCTAGAAGGGGATATGGCTACACCTTC. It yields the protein CSARRGYGYTF.

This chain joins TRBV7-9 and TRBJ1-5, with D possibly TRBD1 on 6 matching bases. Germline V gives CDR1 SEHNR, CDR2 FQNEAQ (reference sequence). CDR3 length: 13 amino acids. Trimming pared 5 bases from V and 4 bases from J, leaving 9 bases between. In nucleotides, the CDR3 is TGTGCCAGCAGCGTTACAGGGAATCAGCCCCAGCATTTT. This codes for CASSVTGNQPQHF.

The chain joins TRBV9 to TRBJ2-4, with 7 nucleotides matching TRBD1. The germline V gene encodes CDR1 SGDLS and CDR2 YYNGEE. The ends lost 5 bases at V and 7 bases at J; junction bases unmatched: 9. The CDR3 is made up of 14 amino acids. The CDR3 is CASSGGDRVNIQYF. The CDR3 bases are TGTGCCAGCAGTGGGGGAGACAGGGTTAACATTCAGTACTTC.

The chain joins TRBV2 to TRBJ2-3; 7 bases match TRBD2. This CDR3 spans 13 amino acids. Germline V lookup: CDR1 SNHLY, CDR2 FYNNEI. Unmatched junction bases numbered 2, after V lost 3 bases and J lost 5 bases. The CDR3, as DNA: TGTGCCAGCAGTGATGGGAGGGGAGATACGCAGTATTTT. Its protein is CASSDGRGDTQYF. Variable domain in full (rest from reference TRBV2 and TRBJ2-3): EPEVTQTPSHQVTQMGQEVILRCVPISNHLYFYWYRQILGQKVEFLVSFYNNEISEKSEIFDDQFSVERPDGSNFTLKIRSTKLEDSAMYFCASSDGRGDTQYFGPGTRLTVL.

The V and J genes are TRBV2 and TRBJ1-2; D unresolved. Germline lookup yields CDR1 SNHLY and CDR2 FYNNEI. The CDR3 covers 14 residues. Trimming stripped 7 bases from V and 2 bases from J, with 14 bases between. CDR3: CASMLAGYNYGYTF. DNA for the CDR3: TGTGCCAGCATGTTAGCGGGGTACAACTATGGCTACACCTTC.

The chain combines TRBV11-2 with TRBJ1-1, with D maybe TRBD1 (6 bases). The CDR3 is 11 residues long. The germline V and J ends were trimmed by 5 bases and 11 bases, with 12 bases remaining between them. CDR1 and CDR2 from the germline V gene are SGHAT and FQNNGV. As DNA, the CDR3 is TGTGCCAGCAGCGTACAGGGTGGCGCTTTCTTT. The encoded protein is CASSVQGGAFF. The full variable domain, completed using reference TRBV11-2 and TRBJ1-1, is EAGVAQSPRYKIIEKRQSVAFWCNPISGHATLYWYQQILGQGPKLLIQFQNNGVVDDSQLPKDRFSAERLKGVDSTLKIQPAKLEDSAVYLCASSVQGGAFFGQGTRLTVV.